These 31 T cell receptor beta chains share one sample of origin, sequenced in a study of T cell responses to AZD1222 COVID-19 vaccine listed by TCRdb under 2021. Preparation of the library involved the immunoSEQ multiplex PCR assay. This is the immuneACCESS table as TCRdb keeps it, with only in-frame sequences that have V and J called. A part of the clones is gone; compared with another copy, unresolved V genes explain less than half, and the rest is unexplained. This sample lists tens of thousands of clones; about 93% were detected once. The ten largest clones capture 6.3% of the sample. The intended sense of this specimen's time point label: about 28 days (+/-7) after the second vaccine dose. Per the publication, the treatment or condition label means: meningococcal conjugate vaccine given as trial control. The sequences come from peripheral blood, collected 28 days after the second dose of the MenACWY control vaccine. These TCRs come from an adult who received the MenACWY meningococcal vaccine as a control.

The chain is built from TRBV4-1 and TRBJ1-5; no clear D gene. V was clipped by 5 bases and J by 0 bases, with 11 bases between them. The CDR3 is 15 residues long. The germline V gene has CDR1 MGHRA and CDR2 YSYEKL. The CDR3 protein is CASSGGQYSNQPQHF. Here the CDR3 DNA reads TGCGCCAGCAGCGGCGGCCAGTATAGCAATCAGCCCCAGCATTTT.

This clone came up once. The chain has TRBV28 and TRBJ1-2; the match to TRBD1 covers 9 bases. Trimming removed 6 bases from V and 7 bases from J; junction bases left unmatched: 9. CDR1 is MDHEN and CDR2 is SYDVKM in the germline V gene. The CDR3 runs to 14 residues. CDR3 in amino acids: CASSLWDRASGYTF. CDR3 DNA: TGTGCCAGCAGCCTATGGGACAGGGCGAGTGGCTACACCTTC.

This chain links TRBV7-8 with TRBJ2-2, with D possibly matching TRBD1 (5 bases). The CDR3 has 16 residues. The V gene's germline CDR1 is SGHVS and CDR2 FQNEAQ. Trimming pared 2 bases from V and 3 bases from J, leaving 13 bases between. The CDR3 is CASSLQGTLYTGELFF. The CDR3 DNA is TGTGCCAGCAGCTTACAGGGAACCTTATACACCGGGGAGCTGTTTTTT.

The chain employs TRBV7-9 and TRBJ1-6, with TRBD1 as a possible D gene (5 bases). The CDR3 extends over 13 amino acids. CDR1 and CDR2 (germline): SEHNR, FQNEAQ (reference sequence). Trimming pared 7 bases from V and 7 bases from J, leaving 11 bases between. The CDR3 is CASTGTANSPLHF. CDR3 sequence (DNA): TGTGCCAGCACTGGGACGGCAAATTCACCCCTCCACTTT.

The chain recombines TRBV11-3 with TRBJ2-1; 8 bases line up with TRBD2. The V gene end was trimmed by 3 bases and the J gene end by 7 bases; junction bases not matched to a gene: 11. Germline assignment: CDR1 SGHNT and CDR2 YENEEA. The CDR3 runs 16 residues. The CDR3: CASSFGASGSFNEQFF. The CDR3 DNA sequence: TGTGCCAGCAGCTTTGGCGCCAGCGGGAGTTTTAATGAGCAGTTCTTC.

In the case of this clone: One end of the junction does not line up with germline, which may come from a read error. The CDR3 spells CASSFTQDSHVVF. The CDR3 coding sequence is TGTGCCAGCAGCTTTACCCAGGACAGTCACGTCGTTTTT. V gene TRBV11-2 combines with J gene TRBJ1-4; possibly TRBD1 for D (6 bases). The germline CDR1 and CDR2 sequences are SGHAT and FQNNGV. The length of the CDR3 is 13 residues.

The chain combines TRBV12-3 or TRBV12-4 with TRBJ1-2, with TRBD1 as a possible D gene (5 bases). The CDR3 covers 13 residues. Deletions cut 4 bases from V and 2 bases from J, with 8 bases between. The DNA for the CDR3 is TGTGCCAGCAGTTCCAGGGTGAACTATGGCTACACCTTC. It codes for CASSSRVNYGYTF.

This clone was detected only once. CDR3 residues: CASSERTVGSYNEQFF. The CDR3 region has the DNA TGTGCCAGCAGTGAGCGGACAGTAGGCTCCTACAATGAGCAGTTCTTC. This chain joins TRBV6-4 and TRBJ2-1, with D maybe TRBD1 (6 bases). The CDR3 sequence is 16 residues long. V shed 3 bases and J shed 0 bases, with 12 bases lying between them. The germline V gene encodes CDR1 MRHNA and CDR2 SNTAGT.

The count of this clone is one. CDR3 residues: CASSLEFISSSPLHF. CDR3 DNA sequence: TGTGCCAGCAGCTTAGAGTTTATCTCGAGCTCACCCCTCCACTTT. The rearrangement links TRBV7-2 to TRBJ1-6; D call uncertain. V lost 1 base and J 10 bases, leaving 14 bases between the germline ends. From germline, CDR1 is SGHTA and CDR2 FQGNSA. The length of the CDR3 is 15 residues. Together with reference TRBV7-2 and TRBJ1-6, the CDR3 gives the full variable domain: GAGVSQSPSNKVTEKGKDVELRCDPISGHTALYWYRQSLGQGLEFLIYFQGNSAPDKSGLPSDRFSAERTGGSVSTLTIQRTQQEDSAVYLCASSLEFISSSPLHFGNGTRLTVT.

In this sample, this clone turned up a few times. This chain joins TRBV7-9 and TRBJ2-2, with D unclear. V lost 6 bases to trimming and J lost 2 bases, with 7 bases between them. The CDR3 runs 13 residues. Germline lookup yields CDR1 SEHNR and CDR2 FQNEAQ (reference sequence). CDR3 DNA: TGTGCCAGCAGGACTCCCAACACCGGGGAGCTGTTTTTT. Protein sequence: CASRTPNTGELFF. Drawing the rest from reference TRBV7-9 and TRBJ2-2, the complete variable domain is DTGVSQNPRHKITKRGQNVTFRCDPISEHNRLYWYRQTLGQGPEFLTYFQNEAQLEKSRLLSDRFSAERPKGSFSTLEIQRTEQGDSAMYLCASRTPNTGELFFGEGSRLTVL.

For the CDR3, the DNA is TGCAGCGTTGATATCGGGGTGGGCACTGAAGCTTTCTTT. This translates into CSVDIGVGTEAFF. The chain uses TRBV29-1 and TRBJ1-1; no reliable D call. Trimming shortened V by 3 bases and J by 4 bases, and 12 bases separated the two germline ends. CDR1 is SQVTM and CDR2 is ANQGSEA in the germline V gene. The CDR3 is 13 residues long.

The chain combines TRBV24-1 with TRBJ2-7; D remains ambiguous. CDR3 length: 14 residues. CDR1 and CDR2 (germline): KGHDR, SFDVKD. V gave up 7 bases and J gave up 2 bases, with 14 bases separating them. CDR3 loop: CATSAEKLPYEQYF. The CDR3 DNA reads as TGTGCCACCAGCGCCGAAAAACTGCCCTACGAGCAGTACTTC.

The chain recombines TRBV5-1 with TRBJ2-5; 9 bases map to TRBD2. The CDR3 is 16 residues long. The germline gives CDR1 SGHRS, CDR2 YFSETQ. Losses at the gene ends were 0 bases for V and 4 bases for J; bases not matched to a gene: 7. The CDR3 region has the DNA TGCGCCAGCAGCTTGGGGGTAGCGGGAGCCGGAGAGACCCAGTACTTC. Encoded protein: CASSLGVAGAGETQYF. Looking up the rest from reference TRBV5-1 and TRBJ2-5 gives the full variable domain: KAGVTQTPRYLIKTRGQQVTLSCSPISGHRSVSWYQQTPGQGLQFLFEYFSETQRNKGNFPGRFSGRQFSNSRSEMNVSTLELGDSALYLCASSLGVAGAGETQYFGPGTRLLVL.

J is TRBJ1-2 and V is TRBV7-9, with D maybe TRBD1 (6 bases). Germline values: CDR1 SEHNR, CDR2 FQNEAQ (reference sequence). The CDR3 runs to 19 residues. V was pared by 0 bases and J by 4 bases, with 24 bases between. The CDR3 DNA sequence: TGTGCCAGCAGCTTAGCAGAGGCAGGGGCCGATTACGGGACCTATGGCTACACCTTC. It is translated as CASSLAEAGADYGTYGYTF.

The V call is TRBV28, the J call TRBJ1-2; no firm D call. Germline-derived CDR1 and CDR2 are MDHEN and SYDVKM. The CDR3 totals 11 residues. V was trimmed by 2 bases and J by 5 bases, leaving 3 bases between them. The CDR3 protein is CASSLTYGYTF. DNA for the CDR3: TGTGCCAGCAGTTTAACTTATGGCTACACCTTC.

This clone was detected a few times. The chain joins TRBV29-1 to TRBJ1-4; no firm D call. V was shortened by 6 bases and J by 8 bases, with 13 bases between the two germline ends. Germline lookup yields CDR1 SQVTM and CDR2 ANQGSEA. CDR3 length equals 12 residues. The CDR3 bases are TGCAGCGTCCCTACGGAGAACGAAAAACTGTTTTTT. This gives the protein CSVPTENEKLFF.

This clone appeared a single time. The gene calls are TRBV6-4 and TRBJ2-1; 12 bases are a match to TRBD2. Germline CDR1 and CDR2: MRHNA and SNTAGT. This CDR3 is built from 16 residues. V was clipped by 3 bases and J by 8 bases; unmatched bases: 8. This chain's CDR3 is CASSESTSGRRDEQFF. The CDR3 bases are TGTGCCAGCAGTGAATCGACTAGCGGGAGACGAGATGAGCAGTTCTTC.

The J gene is TRBJ1-2, the V gene TRBV19; 12 bases are shared with TRBD1. Germline V gives CDR1 LNHDA, CDR2 SQIVND (reference sequence). The length of the CDR3 is 14 residues. After removal of 6 bases from V and 8 bases from J, the junction contained 7 bases not matched to a gene. CDR3: CASRTAGTGGGYTF. DNA of the CDR3: TGTGCCAGTAGGACTGCCGGGACAGGGGGCGGCTACACCTTC.

The chain carries TRBV15 and TRBJ1-1; a possible D gene is TRBD1 (6 bases). Trimming stripped 3 bases from V and 8 bases from J, with 16 bases between. Germline CDR1 LNHNV, CDR2 YYDKDF (reference sequence). This CDR3 region has 14 residues. The CDR3 protein is CATSSSRFDREAFF. In DNA form, the CDR3 reads TGTGCCACCAGCAGTTCAAGGTTCGACAGGGAAGCTTTCTTT.

V is TRBV14 and J is TRBJ2-1; no definite D call. Deletions cut 1 base from V and 7 bases from J, with 14 bases between. CDR1 is SGHDN, CDR2 FVKESK, per germline. This CDR3 is built from 15 residues. CDR3 nucleotide sequence: TGTGCCAGCAGCCAAGCCTCCCTCAATCGAAATGAGCAGTTCTTC. Translation: CASSQASLNRNEQFF.

The table lists this clone with a few counts. This rearrangement joins TRBV6-6 to TRBJ2-7; 8 positions match TRBD2. V dropped 5 bases and J dropped 5; count of bases not matched to a gene: 11. Germline CDR1 reads MNHNY; CDR2 reads SVGAGI (reference sequence). The CDR3 contains 15 residues. CDR3 amino acids: CASSPTSGSVNEQYF. The CDR3 coding sequence is TGTGCCAGCAGTCCCACTAGCGGTTCAGTCAACGAGCAGTACTTC.

The chain links TRBV27 to TRBJ2-7; D unclear. Between the trimmed V and J ends, which lost 2 bases and 0 bases, there was a span of 5 bases. The CDR3 totals 13 residues. The germline V gene encodes CDR1 MNHEY and CDR2 SMNVEV (reference sequence). Here the CDR3 reads CASSLSLSYEQYF. The CDR3 region has the DNA TGTGCCAGCAGTTTAAGTCTCTCCTACGAGCAGTACTTC.

V usage is TRBV19 and J usage is TRBJ2-1; 9 positions agree with TRBD2. This CDR3 contains 13 residues. CDR1 and CDR2 (germline): LNHDA, SQIVND (reference sequence). Trimming at V came to 8 bases and at J to 6 bases, leaving 5 bases not matched to a gene. CDR3 nucleotide sequence: TGTGCCAGTGATCTAGCGGGACGCAATGAGCAGTTCTTC. Residues: CASDLAGRNEQFF. Supplemented by reference TRBV19 and TRBJ2-1, the full variable domain reads DGGITQSPKYLFRKEGQNVTLSCEQNLNHDAMYWYRQDPGQGLRLIYYSQIVNDFQKGDIAEGYSVSREKKESFPLTVTSAQKNPTAFYLCASDLAGRNEQFFGPGTRLTVL.

V and J are TRBV7-9 and TRBJ2-4; D not certain. CDR3 length: 14 residues. Germline V lookup: CDR1 SEHNR, CDR2 FQNEAQ (reference sequence). The V gene lost 4 bases and the J gene lost 1 base, with 8 bases spanning the gap. The CDR3 loop is CASSSFRAKNIQYF. The DNA of the CDR3 is TGTGCCAGCAGCTCTTTTCGGGCCAAAAACATTCAGTACTTC. Based on the CDR3 plus reference TRBV7-9 and TRBJ2-4, the full variable domain is DTGVSQNPRHKITKRGQNVTFRCDPISEHNRLYWYRQTLGQGPEFLTYFQNEAQLEKSRLLSDRFSAERPKGSFSTLEIQRTEQGDSAMYLCASSSFRAKNIQYFGAGTRLSVL.

The rearrangement links TRBV27 to TRBJ2-3; D is unresolved. This CDR3 spans 15 amino acids. Trimming removed 5 bases from V and 3 bases from J, with 15 bases in between. The germline gives CDR1 MNHEY, CDR2 SMNVEV (reference sequence). CDR3 DNA sequence: TGTGCCAGCAGTCCTATTGAACAGACGACAGATACGCAGTATTTT. Translation gives CASSPIEQTTDTQYF.

This sequence joins TRBV24-1 and TRBJ2-5, with 10 positions matching TRBD2. CDR1 and CDR2 (germline): KGHDR, SFDVKD. The J segment lost 1 base and the V segment lost 4 bases, leaving 11 bases of the junction unmatched. This CDR3 comprises 18 residues. The CDR3 coding sequence is TGTGCCACCAGTGACCCGGGGCTAGCGGGGGACTTCCAAGAGACCCAGTACTTC. This sequence encodes CATSDPGLAGDFQETQYF.

The chain has TRBV6-5 and TRBJ2-7; TRBD2 matches at 7 bases. The V segment lost 8 bases and the J segment 3 bases; nucleotides outside the gene matches: 7. This CDR3 comprises 13 residues. The germline V gene encodes CDR1 MNHEY and CDR2 SVGAGI. The CDR3 is CASGLADNYEQYF. In DNA form, the CDR3 reads TGTGCCAGCGGGCTAGCGGACAACTACGAGCAGTACTTC.

This clone was observed once. The V gene is TRBV5-1, the J gene TRBJ2-2; 9 bases fit TRBD2. The germline CDR1 and CDR2 sequences are SGHRS and YFSETQ. The CDR3 spans 18 residues. Unmatched junction bases numbered 6, after V lost 0 bases and J lost 0 bases. The CDR3 loop is CASSLGAPSGANTGELFF. Written as DNA, the CDR3 is TGCGCCAGCAGCTTGGGGGCCCCTAGCGGGGCGAACACCGGGGAGCTGTTTTTT. Together with reference TRBV5-1 and TRBJ2-2, the CDR3 gives the full variable domain: KAGVTQTPRYLIKTRGQQVTLSCSPISGHRSVSWYQQTPGQGLQFLFEYFSETQRNKGNFPGRFSGRQFSNSRSEMNVSTLELGDSALYLCASSLGAPSGANTGELFFGEGSRLTVL.

This sequence joins TRBV28 and TRBJ2-3, with D possibly matching TRBD2 (5 bases). This CDR3 contains 14 residues. Germline V CDR1 and CDR2: MDHEN, SYDVKM. Trimming removed 1 base at V and 10 bases at J, with 15 bases between. CDR3 nucleotide sequence: TGTGCCAGCAGTTTATACGGCGCCGGAGGTGCGCAGTATTTT. Translation: CASSLYGAGGAQYF. Drawing the rest from reference TRBV28 and TRBJ2-3, the complete variable domain is DVKVTQSSRYLVKRTGEKVFLECVQDMDHENMFWYRQDPGLGLRLIYFSYDVKMKEKGDIPEGYSVSREKKERFSLILESASTNQTSMYLCASSLYGAGGAQYFGPGTRLTVL.

The V gene is TRBV30, the J gene TRBJ2-6; no definite D call. V lost 0 bases, J lost 5 bases, and 5 bases lay in between. Per the germline V gene, CDR1 is GTSNPN and CDR2 is SVGIG (reference sequence). The CDR3 is 13 residues long. The CDR3 sequence: CAWSVTWANVLTF. The CDR3 DNA is TGTGCCTGGAGTGTAACGTGGGCCAACGTCCTGACTTTC. The entire variable domain, with the rest obtained from reference TRBV30 and TRBJ2-6, is as follows: SQTIHQWPATLVQPVGSPLSLECTVEGTSNPNLYWYRQAAGRGLQLLFYSVGIGQISSEVPQNLSASRPQDRQFILSSKKLLLSDSGFYLCAWSVTWANVLTFGAGSRLTVL.

This chain connects TRBV13 to TRBJ2-3; 8 bases align to TRBD2. The J segment lost 3 bases and the V segment lost 1 base, leaving 6 bases of the junction unmatched. Germline V gene lookup returns CDR1 PRHDT and CDR2 FYEKMQ (reference sequence). The CDR3 extends over 16 amino acids. In DNA form, the CDR3 reads TGTGCCAGCAGCTTAGCAGCGGGAGTAAGGACAGATACGCAGTATTTT. Its protein product is CASSLAAGVRTDTQYF.